A selection of T cell receptor beta chains follows, all from one sample in a study of T-cell reconstitution after alpha-beta-depleted transplantation in children. TCRdb re-analysed the PCR reads in MiXCR, keeping a single row per CDR3 protein. Of 250,000 to 400,000 distinct CDR3 sequences in the sample, 23% are singletons; the top ten hold approximately 9.9%. The specimen comprised PBMCs, mostly from graft donor cells, sampled 180 days after TCRalphabeta/CD19-depleted stem cell transplant. These receptors were obtained from a male patient younger than 18 who had a stem cell transplant for acute lymphoblastic leukemia, so the T cells may come from the graft donor. The CDR3 runs from the conserved cysteine through the conserved F or W. D genes are given only for firm matches. Only part of the rows carry a size: once, few, many, or a class if the clone is expanded.

V: TRBV18; size: NA; D: TRBD1; J: TRBJ2-7; CDR3: CASSPPIRIRTGDRLGQYF; DNA: TGTGCCAGCTCACCACCGATACGAATACGGACAGGGGATCGGCTGGGGCAGTACTTC
V: TRBV5-4; size: NA; D: NA; J: TRBJ1-5; CDR3: CASSFGWGQPQHF; DNA: TGTGCCAGCAGCTTTGGTTGGGGTCAGCCCCAGCATTTT
V: TRBV6-5; size: NA; D: NA; J: TRBJ2-2; CDR3: CASSHAFRGTGELFF; DNA: TGTGCCAGCAGTCACGCATTTCGGGGCACCGGGGAGCTGTTTTTT
V: TRBV7-9; size: many; D: NA; J: TRBJ1-1; CDR3: CASSRGLHGITEAFF; DNA: TGTGCCAGCAGCCGAGGACTGCACGGTATCACTGAAGCTTTCTTT
V: TRBV7-2; size: NA; D: NA; J: TRBJ2-7; CDR3: CASSVRVTSYEQYF; DNA: TGTGCCAGCAGCGTAAGGGTCACCTCCTACGAGCAGTACTTC
V: TRBV29-1; size: few; D: NA; J: TRBJ2-7; CDR3: CSVSARGYTTYEQYF; DNA: TGCAGCGTTTCCGCCCGGGGCTATACGACCTACGAGCAGTACTTC
V: TRBV15; size: few; D: NA; J: TRBJ1-4; CDR3: CATSRPGQRPTNEKLFF; DNA: TGTGCCACCAGCAGACCCGGACAGCGGCCAACTAATGAAAAACTGTTTTTT
V: TRBV9; size: NA; D: TRBD2; J: TRBJ2-3; CDR3: CASSVVFGLAGEGTDTQYF; DNA: TGTGCCAGCAGCGTAGTGTTCGGACTAGCGGGAGAAGGGACAGATACGCAGTATTTT
V: TRBV27; size: NA; D: TRBD1; J: TRBJ2-7; CDR3: CASSLNGQGGSYEQYF; DNA: TGTGCCAGCAGTTTAAACGGACAGGGTGGTAGCTACGAGCAGTACTTC
V: TRBV18; size: NA; D: NA; J: TRBJ2-2; CDR3: CASSPLRHRGPGELFF; DNA: TGTGCCAGCTCACCCCTTAGGCACAGAGGACCCGGGGAGCTGTTTTTT
V: TRBV7-8; size: few; D: NA; J: TRBJ1-1; CDR3: CASSLGALNTEAFF; DNA: TGTGCCAGCAGCTTGGGGGCCTTGAACACTGAAGCTTTCTTT
V: TRBV7-9; size: NA; D: NA; J: TRBJ2-5; CDR3: CASSSDYQETQYF; DNA: TGTGCCAGCAGCTCTGACTACCAAGAGACCCAGTACTTC
V: TRBV7-6; size: few; D: NA; J: TRBJ2-7; CDR3: CASSSRSMWGDEQYF; DNA: TGTGCCAGCAGCTCCCGGTCTATGTGGGGGGACGAGCAGTACTTC
V: TRBV28; size: NA; D: TRBD1; J: TRBJ1-2; CDR3: CASSLPSRQGANYGYTF; DNA: TGTGCCAGCAGTTTACCCTCCCGACAGGGGGCGAACTATGGCTACACCTTC
V: TRBV12-3/TRBV12-4; size: few; D: TRBD1; J: TRBJ2-5; CDR3: CASSFGPGQGKYF; DNA: TGTGCCAGCAGTTTTGGCCCGGGACAGGGCAAGTACTTC
V: TRBV5-1; size: NA; D: NA; J: TRBJ2-7; CDR3: CASSPDVSPFYEQYF; DNA: TGCGCCAGCAGCCCGGACGTCTCCCCTTTCTACGAGCAGTACTTC
V: TRBV18; size: NA; D: TRBD2; J: TRBJ2-5; CDR3: CASSPGLAQETQYF; DNA: TGTGCCAGCTCACCGGGACTAGCACAAGAGACCCAGTACTTC
V: TRBV5-1; size: NA; D: NA; J: TRBJ2-2; CDR3: CASSLIEQNTGELFF; DNA: TGCGCCAGCAGCTTGATCGAACAGAACACCGGGGAGCTGTTTTTT
V: TRBV30; size: many; D: NA; J: TRBJ1-2; CDR3: CAWSASVGYGYTF; DNA: TGTGCCTGGAGCGCAAGCGTGGGCTATGGCTACACCTTC
V: TRBV5-6; size: NA; D: TRBD1; J: TRBJ2-7; CDR3: CDSSAGTGKPYEQYF; DNA: TGTGACAGCAGCGCCGGGACAGGGAAGCCCTACGAGCAGTACTTC
V: TRBV6-1; size: NA; D: NA; J: TRBJ2-1; CDR3: CASKQRETYNEQFF; DNA: TGTGCCAGCAAGCAAAGGGAAACGTACAATGAGCAGTTCTTC
V: TRBV18; size: NA; D: TRBD2; J: TRBJ2-7; CDR3: CASSLRLAGGPDRKSYEQYF; DNA: TGTGCCAGCTCACTGCGACTAGCGGGAGGGCCTGATAGAAAGTCCTACGAGCAGTACTTC
V: TRBV5-1; size: NA; D: NA; J: TRBJ1-5; CDR3: CASSLLTNYSNQPQHF; DNA: TGCGCCAGCAGCTTGCTCACAAACTATAGCAATCAGCCCCAGCATTTT
V: TRBV12-3/TRBV12-4; size: NA; D: TRBD1; J: TRBJ1-5; CDR3: CASSNRDRNQPQHF; DNA: TGTGCCAGCAGTAACCGGGACAGGAATCAGCCCCAGCATTTT
V: TRBV24-1; size: few; D: NA; J: TRBJ2-7; CDR3: CATSAGASYEQYF; DNA: TGTGCCACCAGCGCGGGGGCCTCCTACGAGCAGTACTTC
V: TRBV7-6; size: NA; D: NA; J: TRBJ2-7; CDR3: CASSDARTYEQYF; DNA: TGTGCCAGCAGCGATGCTAGGACCTACGAGCAGTACTTC
V: TRBV7-2; size: few; D: TRBD2; J: TRBJ2-7; CDR3: CASTLAGGPHEQYF; DNA: TGTGCCAGCACTCTAGCGGGAGGGCCCCACGAGCAGTACTTC
V: TRBV19; size: NA; D: NA; J: TRBJ2-1; CDR3: CASSLTGQLPNEQFF; DNA: TGTGCCAGTAGTCTCACGGGACAACTCCCCAATGAGCAGTTCTTC
V: TRBV12-3/TRBV12-4; size: few; D: TRBD1; J: TRBJ1-1; CDR3: CASSSWTGKTEAFF; DNA: TGTGCCAGCAGTTCCTGGACAGGGAAAACTGAAGCTTTCTTT
V: TRBV15; size: few; D: TRBD1; J: TRBJ2-2; CDR3: CATSFGTDFTGELFF; DNA: TGTGCCACCAGCTTCGGGACAGATTTCACCGGGGAGCTGTTTTTT
V: TRBV4-1; size: NA; D: NA; J: TRBJ2-1; CDR3: CASSPSLTKFF; DNA: TGCGCCAGCAGCCCGAGTCTTACGAAGTTCTTC